Listed below are T cell receptor beta chains from one sample, sequenced in a study of shared clonotypes between healthy human individuals. The table came from immunoSEQ multiplex PCR; TCRdb's copy has only in-frame clones and leaves some out. This table has more than 2 million clones, over 85% appearing once. Sequences were obtained from naive CD4+ T cells sorted from blood. Receptors originate from a man in his late teens or twenties in good health. CDR3s include the opening cysteine and the closing phenylalanine or tryptophan. A D gene is named only where the DNA matches it firmly. Size values are once, few and many counts, or a class for expanded clones, and some rows have none.

>NA|TRBV5-1|TRBJ1-2|NA
CASSSAFYGYTF
TGCGCCAGCAGCTCCGCCTTCTATGGCTACACCTTC
>NA|TRBV5-1|TRBJ1-3|NA
CASRVGDGNTIYF
TGCGCCAGCAGGGTGGGAGATGGAAACACCATATATTTT
>NA|TRBV7-6|TRBJ1-5|NA
CASSRDGFKDQPQHF
TGTGCCAGCAGCCGAGATGGTTTTAAGGATCAGCCCCAGCATTTT
>NA|TRBV20-1|TRBJ1-3|NA
CSASGENTIYF
TGCAGTGCGAGTGGGGAAAACACCATATATTTT
>NA|TRBV6-5|TRBJ2-7|NA
CASRPSPYEQYF
TGTGCCAGCAGGCCATCCCCCTACGAGCAGTACTTC
>NA|TRBV18|TRBJ2-3|NA
CASSPALRATSTDTQYF
TGTGCCAGCTCACCAGCCCTCCGGGCTACGAGCACAGATACGCAGTATTTT
>TRBD2|TRBV10-1|TRBJ2-1|NA
CASSIGGVYNEQFF
TGCGCCAGCAGTATCGGGGGGGTCTACAATGAGCAGTTCTTC
>NA|TRBV30|TRBJ1-1|NA
CAWSGRGGPTEAFF
TGTGCCTGGAGTGGCCGAGGGGGGCCTACTGAAGCTTTCTTT
>NA|TRBV6-5|TRBJ1-6|NA
CASSYSRQASNSPLHF
TGTGCCAGCAGTTACTCGAGACAGGCCTCTAATTCACCCCTCCACTTT
>NA|TRBV30|TRBJ1-2|NA
CAWGSSRVFFYSYTF
TGTGCCTGGGGTTCGAGCAGGGTTTTCTTTTATAGCTACACCTTC
>NA|TRBV5-1|TRBJ2-5|NA
CASSLGNQETQYF
TGCGCCAGCAGCTTGGGTAACCAAGAGACCCAGTACTTC
>TRBD1|TRBV30|TRBJ1-5|NA
CAWSVSGDSNSNQPQHF
TGTGCCTGGAGTGTTTCAGGGGACAGTAATAGCAATCAGCCCCAGCATTTT
>TRBD2|TRBV18|TRBJ2-3|NA
CASSRLAQSNTDTQYF
TGTGCCAGCTCCCGACTAGCGCAGTCCAACACAGATACGCAGTATTTT
>NA|TRBV6-1|TRBJ2-7|NA
CASSVWTDSYEQYF
TGTGCCAGCAGTGTATGGACAGACTCCTACGAGCAGTACTTC
>NA|TRBV5-4|TRBJ2-7|once
CASLANGGTAYEQYF
TGTGCCAGCTTGGCGAATGGGGGGACCGCCTACGAGCAGTACTTC
>TRBD1|TRBV28|TRBJ1-2|NA
CATGTGLRYGYTF
TGTGCCACAGGGACAGGGTTGCGGTATGGCTACACCTTC
>NA|TRBV28|TRBJ1-2|NA
CASSRYGYTF
TGTGCCAGCAGCCGTTATGGCTACACCTTC
>TRBD2|TRBV2|TRBJ2-2|few
CASRAGLAAGELFF
TGTGCCAGCAGGGCGGGACTAGCCGCCGGGGAGCTGTTTTTT
>NA|TRBV7-6|TRBJ1-4|NA
CASSAPGQRNEKLFF
TGTGCCAGCAGCGCCCCGGGACAAAGAAATGAAAAACTGTTTTTT
>NA|TRBV28|TRBJ2-2|NA
CASSPVATGELFF
TGTGCCAGCAGCCCTGTGGCCACCGGGGAGCTGTTTTTT
>TRBD1|TRBV5-1|TRBJ2-1|NA
CASSLIQGAGNEQFF
TGCGCCAGCAGCTTGATCCAGGGGGCTGGAAATGAGCAGTTCTTC
>TRBD1|TRBV18|TRBJ2-7|NA
CASSPSRQGYEQYF
TGTGCCAGCTCACCATCCCGACAGGGGTACGAGCAGTACTTC
>TRBD1|TRBV6-6|TRBJ1-1|NA
CASSRDSRPNTEAFF
TGTGCCAGCAGTCGGGACAGCCGCCCAAACACTGAAGCTTTCTTT
>NA|TRBV6-5|TRBJ1-5|NA
CASSRGQSNQPQHF
TGTGCCAGCAGCCGAGGACAGAGCAATCAGCCCCAGCATTTT
>TRBD2|TRBV15|TRBJ2-3|NA
CATSAGRVADTQYF
TGTGCCACCAGCGCAGGGAGGGTGGCAGATACGCAGTATTTT
>NA|TRBV2|TRBJ1-4|NA
CASSTGDAGEKLFF
TGTGCCAGCAGTACGGGGGACGCGGGTGAAAAACTGTTTTTT
>NA|TRBV10-1|TRBJ2-4|NA
CASSPTTRDIQYF
TGCGCCAGCAGTCCTACGACCCGCGACATTCAGTACTTC
>TRBD2|TRBV5-6|TRBJ2-2|NA
CASSTGSGSRHTGELFF
TGTGCCAGCAGTACCGGGAGCGGGAGTCGGCACACCGGGGAGCTGTTTTTT
>TRBD1|TRBV7-6|TRBJ1-1|NA
CASSPRQGKAFF
TGTGCCAGCAGCCCGCGACAGGGGAAAGCTTTCTTT
>TRBD1|TRBV27|TRBJ1-2|once
CASTSPAGGPSGYTF
TGTGCCAGCACCTCCCCGGCAGGGGGGCCTTCGGGCTACACCTTC
>NA|TRBV7-2|TRBJ2-2|NA
CASSLVGAQVAGELFF
TGTGCCAGCAGCTTAGTAGGGGCGCAGGTCGCCGGGGAGCTGTTTTTT
>NA|TRBV5-8|TRBJ2-1|NA
CASSFEGSNEQFF
TGTGCCAGCAGCTTTGAGGGGTCCAATGAGCAGTTCTTC
>TRBD1|TRBV10-3|TRBJ1-2|NA
CAISEPGTGPGYTF
TGTGCCATCAGTGAGCCGGGGACAGGGCCTGGCTACACCTTC
>TRBD1|TRBV6-5|TRBJ2-3|NA
CASSYSGQGTDTQYF
TGTGCCAGCAGTTACTCAGGACAGGGCACAGATACGCAGTATTTT
>TRBD1|TRBV6-5|TRBJ2-7|once
CASSYLRDSAYEQYF
TGTGCCAGCAGTTACCTCCGGGACAGCGCCTACGAGCAGTACTTC
>TRBD1|TRBV6-5|TRBJ1-1|NA
CATTQGLSTEAFF
TGTGCCACCACACAGGGGCTTTCGACTGAAGCTTTCTTT
>TRBD2|TRBV7-9|TRBJ2-5|NA
CASSQRGGEETQYF
TGTGCCAGCAGCCAGCGGGGCGGGGAAGAGACCCAGTACTTC
>NA|TRBV6-5|TRBJ2-3|NA
CASRTPGIADTQYF
TGTGCCAGCAGGACCCCGGGGATCGCAGATACGCAGTATTTT
>NA|TRBV4-2|TRBJ1-4|NA
CASSQDSGVLEKLFF
TGTGCCAGCAGCCAAGATTCAGGGGTCCTTGAAAAACTGTTTTTT
>TRBD1|TRBV28|TRBJ1-4|NA
CASSLTDRESIKLFF
TGTGCCAGCAGTTTGACGGACAGGGAGAGTATTAAACTGTTTTTT
>NA|TRBV5-6|TRBJ2-7|NA
CASSLPAGASYEQYF
TGTGCCAGCAGCCTCCCCGCGGGGGCCTCCTACGAGCAGTACTTC